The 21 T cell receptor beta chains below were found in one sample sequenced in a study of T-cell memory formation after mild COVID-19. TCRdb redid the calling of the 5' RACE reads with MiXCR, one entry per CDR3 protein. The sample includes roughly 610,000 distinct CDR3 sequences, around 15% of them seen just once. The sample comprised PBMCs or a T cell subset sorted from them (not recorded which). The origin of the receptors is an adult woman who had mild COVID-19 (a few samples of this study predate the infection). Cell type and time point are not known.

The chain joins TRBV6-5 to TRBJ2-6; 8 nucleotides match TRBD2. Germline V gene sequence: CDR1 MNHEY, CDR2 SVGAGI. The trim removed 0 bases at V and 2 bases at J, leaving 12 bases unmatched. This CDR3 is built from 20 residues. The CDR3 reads CASSYSSVRLTSAGANVLTF. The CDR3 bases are TGTGCCAGCAGTTACTCGAGCGTTCGGCTGACTAGCGCTGGGGCCAACGTCCTGACTTTC.

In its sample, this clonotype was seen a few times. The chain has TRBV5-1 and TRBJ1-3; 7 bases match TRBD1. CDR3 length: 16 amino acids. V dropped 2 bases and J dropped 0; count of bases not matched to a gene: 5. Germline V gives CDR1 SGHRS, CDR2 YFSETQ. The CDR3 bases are TGCGCCAGCAGCTTTGCGGGACAGACCTCTGGAAACACCATATATTTT. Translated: CASSFAGQTSGNTIYF.

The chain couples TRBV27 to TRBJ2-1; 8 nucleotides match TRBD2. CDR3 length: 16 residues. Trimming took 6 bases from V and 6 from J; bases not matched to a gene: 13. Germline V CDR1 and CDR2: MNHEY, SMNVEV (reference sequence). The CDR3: CASRFMLTGGLNEQFF. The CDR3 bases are TGTGCCAGCAGGTTCATGTTAACGGGAGGGCTCAATGAGCAGTTCTTC.

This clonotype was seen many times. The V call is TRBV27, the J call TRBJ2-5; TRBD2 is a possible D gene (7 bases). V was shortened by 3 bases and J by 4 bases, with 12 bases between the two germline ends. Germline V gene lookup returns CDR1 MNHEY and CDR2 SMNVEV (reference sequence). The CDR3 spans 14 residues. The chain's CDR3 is CASSFRGGRETQYF. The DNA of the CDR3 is TGTGCCAGCAGTTTTAGGGGGGGGCGAGAGACCCAGTACTTC.

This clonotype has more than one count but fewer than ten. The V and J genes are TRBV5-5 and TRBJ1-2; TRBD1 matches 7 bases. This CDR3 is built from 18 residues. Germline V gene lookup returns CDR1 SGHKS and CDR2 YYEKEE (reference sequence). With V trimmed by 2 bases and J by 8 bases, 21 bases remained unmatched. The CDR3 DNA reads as TGTGCCAGCAGCTTCGATCCGGGACAGTATAACCGGCTGCGCGGCTACACCTTC. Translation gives CASSFDPGQYNRLRGYTF.

The CDR3: CASSRAGTSGVEQYF. The DNA of the CDR3 is TGCGCCAGCAGCCGAGCCGGGACTAGCGGGGTTGAGCAGTACTTC. This chain joins TRBV4-1 and TRBJ2-7; TRBD2 matches 13 bases. The CDR3 is 15 residues long. The V and J ends lost 4 bases and 7 bases, in that order; junction bases with no gene match: 7. The V gene's germline CDR1 is MGHRA and CDR2 YSYEKL.

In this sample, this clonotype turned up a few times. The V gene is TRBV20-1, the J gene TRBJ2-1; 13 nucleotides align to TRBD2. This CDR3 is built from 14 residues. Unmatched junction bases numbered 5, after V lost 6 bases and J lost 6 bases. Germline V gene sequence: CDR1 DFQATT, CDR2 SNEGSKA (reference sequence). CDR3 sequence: CSAGGLAGRNEQFF. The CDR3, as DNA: TGCAGTGCGGGGGGACTAGCGGGACGCAATGAGCAGTTCTTC.

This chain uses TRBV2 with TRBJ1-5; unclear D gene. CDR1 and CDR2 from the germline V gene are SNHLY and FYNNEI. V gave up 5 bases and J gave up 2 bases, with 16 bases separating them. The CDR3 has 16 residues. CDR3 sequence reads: CASSPTFVGGNQPQHF. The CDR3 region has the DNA TGTGCCAGCAGTCCAACTTTCGTCGGGGGCAATCAGCCCCAGCATTTT.

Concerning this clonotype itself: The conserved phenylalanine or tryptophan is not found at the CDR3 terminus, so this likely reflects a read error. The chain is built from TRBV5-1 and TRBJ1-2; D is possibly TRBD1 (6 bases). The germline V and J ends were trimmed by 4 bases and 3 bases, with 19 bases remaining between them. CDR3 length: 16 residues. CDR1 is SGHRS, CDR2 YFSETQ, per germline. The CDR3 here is CASSPSVGGQDYGYTL. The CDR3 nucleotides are TGCGCCAGCAGCCCTTCGGTGGGGGGCCAAGACTATGGCTACACCTTA.

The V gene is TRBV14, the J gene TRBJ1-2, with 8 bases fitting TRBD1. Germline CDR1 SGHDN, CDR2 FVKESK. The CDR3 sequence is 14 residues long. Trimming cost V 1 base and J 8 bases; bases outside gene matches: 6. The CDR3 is CASSQARTGQGYTF. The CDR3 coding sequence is TGTGCCAGCAGCCAAGCCCGGACAGGGCAGGGCTACACCTTC.

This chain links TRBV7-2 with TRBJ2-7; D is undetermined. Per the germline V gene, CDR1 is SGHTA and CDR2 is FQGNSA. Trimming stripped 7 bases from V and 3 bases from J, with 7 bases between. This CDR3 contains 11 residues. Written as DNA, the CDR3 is TGTGCCAGCACCGATTTCTACGAGCAGTACTTC. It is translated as CASTDFYEQYF.

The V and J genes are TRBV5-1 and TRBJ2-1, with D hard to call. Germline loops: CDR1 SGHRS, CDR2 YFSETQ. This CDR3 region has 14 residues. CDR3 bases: TGCGGCATGGAATACAGTATGGGGTGGAATGAGCAGTTCTTC. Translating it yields CGMEYSMGWNEQFF.

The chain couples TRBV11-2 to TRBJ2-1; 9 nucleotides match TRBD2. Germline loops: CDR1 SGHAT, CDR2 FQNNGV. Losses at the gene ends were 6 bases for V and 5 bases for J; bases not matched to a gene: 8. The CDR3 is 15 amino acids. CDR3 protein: CASSPATSGNNEQFF. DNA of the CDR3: TGTGCCAGCAGTCCCGCGACTAGCGGAAACAATGAGCAGTTCTTC.

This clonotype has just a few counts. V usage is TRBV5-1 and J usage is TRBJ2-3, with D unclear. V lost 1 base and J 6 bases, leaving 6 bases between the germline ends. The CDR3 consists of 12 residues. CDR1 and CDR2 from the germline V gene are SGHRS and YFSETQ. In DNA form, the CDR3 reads TGCGCCAGCAGCTTGAACGGGGATACGCAGTATTTT. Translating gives CASSLNGDTQYF.

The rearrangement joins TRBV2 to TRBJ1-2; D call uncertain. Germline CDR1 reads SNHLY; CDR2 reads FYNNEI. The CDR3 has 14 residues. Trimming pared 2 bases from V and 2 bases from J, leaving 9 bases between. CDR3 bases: TGTGCCAGCAGTGAAACCAGTTTCAACTATGGCTACACCTTC. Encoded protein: CASSETSFNYGYTF.

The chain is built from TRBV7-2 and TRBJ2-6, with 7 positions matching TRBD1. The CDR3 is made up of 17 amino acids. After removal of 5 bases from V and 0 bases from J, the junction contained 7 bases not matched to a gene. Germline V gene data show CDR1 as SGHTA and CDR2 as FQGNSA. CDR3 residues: CASSSPGQHSGANVLTF. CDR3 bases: TGTGCCAGCAGCAGTCCGGGACAGCACTCTGGGGCCAACGTCCTGACTTTC.

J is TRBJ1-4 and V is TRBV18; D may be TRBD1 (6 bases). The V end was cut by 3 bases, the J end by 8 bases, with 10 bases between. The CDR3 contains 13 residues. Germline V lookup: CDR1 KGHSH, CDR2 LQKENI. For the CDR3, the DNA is TGTGCCAGCTCACCGGGGGCCGACGAAAAACTGTTTTTT. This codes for CASSPGADEKLFF.

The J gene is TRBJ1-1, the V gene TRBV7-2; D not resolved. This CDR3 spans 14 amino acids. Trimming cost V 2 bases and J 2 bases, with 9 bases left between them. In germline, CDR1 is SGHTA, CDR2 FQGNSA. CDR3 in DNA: TGTGCCAGCAGCTTAACGGTCTCAAACACTGAAGCTTTCTTT. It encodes CASSLTVSNTEAFF.

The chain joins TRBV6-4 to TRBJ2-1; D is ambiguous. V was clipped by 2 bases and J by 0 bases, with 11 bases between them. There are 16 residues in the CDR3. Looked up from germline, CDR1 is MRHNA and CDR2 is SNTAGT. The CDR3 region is CASSDHYQDSYNEQFF. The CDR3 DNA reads TGTGCCAGCAGTGACCATTACCAGGACTCCTACAATGAGCAGTTCTTC.

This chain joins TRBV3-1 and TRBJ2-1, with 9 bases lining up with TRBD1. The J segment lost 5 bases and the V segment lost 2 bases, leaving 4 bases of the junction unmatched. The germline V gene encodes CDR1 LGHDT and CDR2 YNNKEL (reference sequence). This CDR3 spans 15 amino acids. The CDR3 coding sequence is TGTGCCAGCAGCCAATACAGGGGGCCCGACAATGAGCAGTTCTTC. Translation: CASSQYRGPDNEQFF.

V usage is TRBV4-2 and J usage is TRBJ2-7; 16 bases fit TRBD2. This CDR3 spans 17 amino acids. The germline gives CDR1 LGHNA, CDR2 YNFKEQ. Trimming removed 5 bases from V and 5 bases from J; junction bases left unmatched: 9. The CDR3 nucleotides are TGTGCCAGCAGCGAGGGACTAGCGGGAGGGCCTAGGGACGAGCAGTACTTC. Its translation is CASSEGLAGGPRDEQYF.